These 24 T cell receptor beta chains originate from one sample sequenced in a study of shared clonotypes between healthy human individuals. Clones were sequenced by immunoSEQ multiplex PCR, and TCRdb holds only the in-frame ones, with some missing. Counted here are hundreds of thousands of clones, around 79% occurring once; the ten biggest clones make up about 9.4%. Source material: memory CD4+ T cells sorted from blood. Subset reported: CD45RA-negative fraction. These receptors were obtained from a man younger than 45 in good health.

V usage is TRBV2 and J usage is TRBJ2-7; no firm D call. This CDR3 contains 14 residues. Germline V gene sequence: CDR1 SNHLY, CDR2 FYNNEI. Trimming took off 0 bases at V and 4 bases at J, with 10 bases between the two ends. The CDR3 protein is CASSEAWRRYEQYF. CDR3 DNA: TGTGCCAGCAGTGAAGCCTGGCGGCGATACGAGCAGTACTTC. Full variable domain (remainder filled in from reference TRBV2 and TRBJ2-7): EPEVTQTPSHQVTQMGQEVILRCVPISNHLYFYWYRQILGQKVEFLVSFYNNEISEKSEIFDDQFSVERPDGSNFTLKIRSTKLEDSAMYFCASSEAWRRYEQYFGPGTRLTVT.

The V and J genes are TRBV11-3 and TRBJ2-1; a possible D gene is TRBD2 (6 bases). The CDR3 covers 14 residues. Trimming removed 1 base from V and 9 bases from J, with 13 bases in between. From germline, CDR1 is SGHNT and CDR2 YENEEA. The CDR3: CASSLGGGKIEQFF. CDR3 DNA: TGTGCCAGCAGCTTAGGAGGCGGGAAGATTGAGCAGTTCTTC.

The chain employs TRBV9 and TRBJ2-5; unclear D gene. Germline-derived CDR1 and CDR2 are SGDLS and YYNGEE. The CDR3 totals 14 residues. Trimming removed 0 bases at V and 3 bases at J, with 9 bases between. The CDR3 is CASSVDGEKETQYF. CDR3 sequence (DNA): TGTGCCAGCAGCGTAGATGGAGAGAAAGAGACCCAGTACTTC.

The rearrangement links TRBV27 to TRBJ2-3; TRBD2 matches at 8 bases. Germline V gene data show CDR1 as MNHEY and CDR2 as SMNVEV (reference sequence). The junction had 6 bases not matched to a gene; V was cut back by 3 bases and J by 4 bases. The CDR3 loop spans 15 amino acids. The CDR3 loop reads CASSFVAGYPDTQYF. The DNA for the CDR3 is TGTGCCAGCAGTTTTGTAGCGGGATACCCAGATACGCAGTATTTT.

The genes are TRBV28 and TRBJ2-7, with 7 bases identical to TRBD1. The CDR3 consists of 13 residues. Germline V CDR1 and CDR2: MDHEN, SYDVKM. Germline trimming cut 4 bases from V and 3 bases from J; bases unmatched to any gene: 3. Here the CDR3 reads CASSSGQYYEQYF. The CDR3, as DNA: TGTGCCAGCAGTTCGGGACAGTACTACGAGCAGTACTTC.

For the CDR3, the DNA is TGTGCCAGCAGTCATCGGGGAGGGGCTGAAGCTTTCTTT. Protein product: CASSHRGGAEAFF. The J gene is TRBJ1-1, the V gene TRBV6-5, with D perhaps TRBD1 (5 bases). Trimming took 5 bases from V and 6 from J, leaving 13 bases between them. This CDR3 comprises 13 residues. CDR1 and CDR2 from the germline V gene are MNHEY and SVGAGI.

The chain uses TRBV7-6 and TRBJ2-7; tentatively, D is TRBD1 (5 bases). Germline CDR1 is SGHVS and CDR2 is FNYEAQ. Trimming took off 5 bases at V and 3 bases at J, with 17 bases between the two ends. The CDR3 is made up of 15 amino acids. The CDR3 sequence: CASSHHLGRIYEQYF. DNA of the CDR3: TGTGCCAGCAGCCACCACTTGGGGCGAATCTACGAGCAGTACTTC. The variable domain in full, completed from reference TRBV7-6 and TRBJ2-7, reads GAGVSQSPRYKVTKRGQDVALRCDPISGHVSLYWYRQALGQGPEFLTYFNYEAQQDKSGLPNDRFSAERPEGSISTLTIQRTEQRDSAMYRCASSHHLGRIYEQYFGPGTRLTVT.

The genes are TRBV6-1 and TRBJ2-7, with 7 bases that match TRBD1. V trimming: 7 bases; J trimming: 1 base; junction bases outside the gene matches: 10. The CDR3 extends over 15 amino acids. Germline V gene data show CDR1 as MNHNS and CDR2 as SASEGT. CDR3 nucleotide sequence: TGTGCCAGCACCCTTGGACAGGTGAGATCCTACGAGCAGTACTTC. Translation gives CASTLGQVRSYEQYF.

The chain is built from TRBV19 and TRBJ1-5; tentatively, D is TRBD1 (6 bases). The CDR3 is 15 residues long. The germline gives CDR1 LNHDA, CDR2 SQIVND (reference sequence). V shed 7 bases and J shed 2 bases, with 15 bases lying between them. The CDR3 spells CASNLDRPGNQPQHF. CDR3 sequence (DNA): TGTGCCAGTAACCTTGACAGGCCCGGCAATCAGCCCCAGCATTTT.

The CDR3 DNA reads TGTGCCAGCAGGCGGGGTTCTCAGCAATACGGCAATGAGCAGTTCTTC. Its protein is CASRRGSQQYGNEQFF. V is TRBV25-1 and J is TRBJ2-1, with D possibly matching TRBD2 (6 bases). Between the trimmed V and J ends, which lost 6 bases and 6 bases, there was a span of 21 bases. The CDR3 totals 16 residues. The V gene's germline CDR1 is MGHDK and CDR2 SYGVNS.

In its sample, this clone was seen once. The chain has TRBV10-3 and TRBJ2-5; possibly TRBD2 for D (6 bases). The CDR3 is made up of 15 amino acids. From germline, CDR1 is ENHRY and CDR2 SYGVKD. V lost 3 bases and J 2 bases, leaving 13 bases between the germline ends. CDR3 sequence: CAISDLLANQETQYF. CDR3 in DNA: TGTGCCATCAGTGATCTTCTAGCGAATCAAGAGACCCAGTACTTC.

For the CDR3, the DNA is TGTGCCAGTAGTAGGGAAAGAGGGTCCGCGCAGTATTTT. As protein: CASSRERGSAQYF. The chain employs TRBV19 and TRBJ2-3; maybe TRBD2 (5 bases). V was pared by 4 bases and J by 10 bases, with 15 bases between. The CDR3 has 13 amino acids. The germline V gene has CDR1 LNHDA and CDR2 SQIVND (reference sequence).

V and J are TRBV15 and TRBJ2-1, with D maybe TRBD2 (5 bases). Germline V gene lookup returns CDR1 LNHNV and CDR2 YYDKDF (reference sequence). V gave up 2 bases and J gave up 8 bases, with 13 bases separating them. The CDR3 is made up of 14 amino acids. The CDR3 DNA reads TGTGCCACCAGCAGACCCGCTACTAGAGATGAGCAGTTCTTC. It is translated as CATSRPATRDEQFF.

Only a few counts were recorded for this clone. Other DNA variants within this sample encode the same CDR3. The chain has TRBV28 and TRBJ1-2; D gene uncertain. CDR1 is MDHEN and CDR2 is SYDVKM in the germline V gene. V was pared by 5 bases and J by 5 bases, with 9 bases between. The CDR3 runs 12 residues. The CDR3 here is CASSEGEYGYTF. DNA for the CDR3: TGTGCCAGCAGTGAGGGAGAATATGGCTACACCTTC.

This clone was seen repeatedly, ten times or more. The same CDR3 can be traced to other DNA sequences in this sample. The chain has TRBV29-1 and TRBJ2-2; D perhaps matches TRBD1 (5 bases). Trimming stripped 6 bases from V and 4 bases from J, with 12 bases between. In germline, CDR1 is SQVTM, CDR2 ANQGSEA. The CDR3 has 13 residues. Written as DNA, the CDR3 is TGCAGCGTACGGCAGGGCGGCACCGGGGAGCTGTTTTTT. Translation: CSVRQGGTGELFF.

The chain has TRBV7-8 and TRBJ2-7; TRBD2 is a possible D gene (6 bases). Germline V CDR1 and CDR2: SGHVS, FQNEAQ. This CDR3 region has 15 residues. Trimming shortened V by 5 bases and J by 4 bases, and 18 bases separated the two germline ends. The DNA of the CDR3 is TGTGCCAGCAGCCGGCAGCCCGGGAGCGGGTACGAGCAGTACTTC. Protein product: CASSRQPGSGYEQYF. Full variable domain (rest looked up from reference TRBV7-8 and TRBJ2-7): GAGVSQSPRYKVAKRGQDVALRCDPISGHVSLFWYQQALGQGPEFLTYFQNEAQLDKSGLPSDRFFAERPEGSVSTLKIQRTQQEDSAVYLCASSRQPGSGYEQYFGPGTRLTVT.

The J gene is TRBJ1-1, the V gene TRBV5-4; 8 nucleotides line up with TRBD1. The CDR3 is 13 residues long. V was clipped by 1 base and J by 7 bases; unmatched bases: 3. Germline CDR1 is SGHNT and CDR2 is YYREEE (reference sequence). The CDR3 is CASSLTGGGEAFF. The CDR3 DNA sequence: TGTGCCAGCAGCTTGACAGGGGGTGGTGAAGCTTTCTTT.

This chain joins TRBV7-2 and TRBJ2-3; 7 positions agree with TRBD2. The CDR3 spans 16 residues. V shed 5 bases and J 2 bases; nucleotides not matched to a gene: 10. Germline V gives CDR1 SGHTA, CDR2 FQGNSA. In DNA, the CDR3 is TGTGCCAGCAGCCCCCTCGGCGGGAGACTCACAGATACGCAGTATTTT. Translation: CASSPLGGRLTDTQYF.

This clone was recorded once. Here the CDR3 DNA reads TGTGCCAGCAGTGAACAGAGATCCTCCTACGAGCAGTACTTC. Translated: CASSEQRSSYEQYF. V usage is TRBV2 and J usage is TRBJ2-7; D is undetermined. The CDR3 length is 14 residues. V was trimmed by 2 bases and J by 0 bases, leaving 8 bases between them. CDR1 and CDR2 from the germline V gene are SNHLY and FYNNEI.

This chain joins TRBV5-1 and TRBJ1-2, with TRBD1 matching 7 bases. The germline CDR1 and CDR2 sequences are SGHRS and YFSETQ. CDR3 length: 15 residues. J was trimmed by 3 bases and V by 5 bases; bases with no gene match: 10. The CDR3: CASRIAGTDDYGYTF. The CDR3 nucleotides read TGCGCCAGCAGAATCGCCGGGACAGATGACTATGGCTACACCTTC.

The chain links TRBV27 to TRBJ1-1, with a tentative D call TRBD1 (5 bases). V was clipped by 6 bases and J by 5 bases, with 13 bases between them. The CDR3 is 13 residues long. Germline CDR1 reads MNHEY; CDR2 reads SMNVEV (reference sequence). As DNA, the CDR3 is TGTGCCAGCAGCAAGAGTGGGGGAACTGAAGCTTTCTTT. This translates into CASSKSGGTEAFF.

The rearrangement joins TRBV6-4 to TRBJ2-1; D is unclear. There are 14 residues in the CDR3. Per the germline V gene, CDR1 is MRHNA and CDR2 is SNTAGT. Trimming left V 5 bases short and J 0 bases short, with 8 bases between. This CDR3 is CASSLESSYNEQFF. The CDR3, as DNA: TGTGCCAGCAGTCTGGAGAGCTCCTACAATGAGCAGTTCTTC.

The V gene is TRBV2, the J gene TRBJ2-7; TRBD1 matches 7 bases. The junction had 5 bases not matched to a gene; V was cut back by 5 bases and J by 1 base. Looked up from germline, CDR1 is SNHLY and CDR2 is FYNNEI. The CDR3 sequence is 14 residues long. The CDR3 here is CASSRTGASYEQYF. The CDR3, as DNA: TGTGCCAGCAGTAGGACAGGTGCTTCCTACGAGCAGTACTTC.

This chain links TRBV7-9 with TRBJ2-3; 10 bases are a match to TRBD2. CDR1 is SEHNR, CDR2 FQNEAQ, per germline (reference sequence). Trimming removed 6 bases from V and 1 base from J; junction bases left unmatched: 4. The CDR3 is made up of 15 amino acids. This chain's CDR3 is CASRPGTSGTDTQYF. Here the CDR3 DNA reads TGTGCCAGCAGACCGGGGACTAGCGGCACAGATACGCAGTATTTT.